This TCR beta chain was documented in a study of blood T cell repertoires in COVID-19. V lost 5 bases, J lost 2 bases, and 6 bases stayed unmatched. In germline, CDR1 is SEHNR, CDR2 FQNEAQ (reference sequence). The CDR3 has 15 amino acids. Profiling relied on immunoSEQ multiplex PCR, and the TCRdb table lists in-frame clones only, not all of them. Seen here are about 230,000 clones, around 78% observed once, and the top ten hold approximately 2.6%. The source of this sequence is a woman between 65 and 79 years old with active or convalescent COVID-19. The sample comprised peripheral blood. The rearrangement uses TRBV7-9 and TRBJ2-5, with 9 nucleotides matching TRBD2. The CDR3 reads CASSARLAVQETQYF. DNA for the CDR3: TGTGCCAGCAGCGCCAGACTAGCGGTACAAGAGACCCAGTACTTC.